This T cell receptor beta chain derives from a study of a mutant IDH1 vaccine in newly diagnosed glioma. Study-level background: Mean patient age was about 40 years; approximately 62% were male and around 38% female. Radiotherapy, temozolomide, or both had been given previously, and both were given to most.

Here immunoSEQ multiplex PCR was the method, and the copy in TCRdb shows in-frame clones only, minus some. Of about 50,000 clones listed, roughly 88% were seen once; the top ten hold about 2.4%. The CDR3 loop spans 16 amino acids. Germline V gives CDR1 SGHRS, CDR2 YFSETQ. The ends lost 1 base at V and 0 bases at J; junction bases unmatched: 4. Time point specified: baseline, week 1 (first vaccination visit). Documented treatment: pre-vaccination baseline after standard-of-care therapy. The donor cohort comprised cases of new WHO grade 3 or 4 IDH1-mutant, ATRX-lost astrocytoma. The sequence was obtained from a man aged 35-49 years with glioma. The chain recombines TRBV5-1 with TRBJ2-7; 10 bases align to TRBD1. The sequences come from PBMCs, collected from a glioma patient treated with radiotherapy, temozolomide or both. As DNA, the CDR3 is TGCGCCAGCAGCTTGAGTGGGACAGGGGCCTCCTACGAGCAGTACTTC. Amino acids: CASSLSGTGASYEQYF.